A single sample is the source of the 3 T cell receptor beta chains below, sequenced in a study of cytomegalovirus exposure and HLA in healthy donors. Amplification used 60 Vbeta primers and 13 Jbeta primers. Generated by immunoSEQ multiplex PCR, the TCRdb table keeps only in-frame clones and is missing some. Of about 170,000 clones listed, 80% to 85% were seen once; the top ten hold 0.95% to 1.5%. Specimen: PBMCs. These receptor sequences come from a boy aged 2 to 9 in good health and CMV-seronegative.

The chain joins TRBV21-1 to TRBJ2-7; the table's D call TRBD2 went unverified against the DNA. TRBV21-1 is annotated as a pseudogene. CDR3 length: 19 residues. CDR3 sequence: CASSKGLAKNGIPSYEQYF. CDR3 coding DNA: TGTGCCAGCAGCAAGGGACTAGCAAAAAATGGAATCCCCTCCTACGAGCAGTACTTC.

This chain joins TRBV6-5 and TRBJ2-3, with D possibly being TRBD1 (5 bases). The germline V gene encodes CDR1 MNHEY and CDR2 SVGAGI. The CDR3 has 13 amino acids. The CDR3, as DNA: TGTGCGGGCGCAGGGTTTGGGACAGATACGCAGTATTTT. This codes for CAGAGFGTDTQYF.

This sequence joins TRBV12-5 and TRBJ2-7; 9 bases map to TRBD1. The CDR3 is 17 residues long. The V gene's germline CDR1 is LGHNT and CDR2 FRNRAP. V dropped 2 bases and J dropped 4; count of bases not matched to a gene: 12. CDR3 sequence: CASGLILAGTGRYEQYF. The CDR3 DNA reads TGTGCTAGTGGTTTGATCTTAGCCGGGACAGGGAGATACGAGCAGTACTTC.